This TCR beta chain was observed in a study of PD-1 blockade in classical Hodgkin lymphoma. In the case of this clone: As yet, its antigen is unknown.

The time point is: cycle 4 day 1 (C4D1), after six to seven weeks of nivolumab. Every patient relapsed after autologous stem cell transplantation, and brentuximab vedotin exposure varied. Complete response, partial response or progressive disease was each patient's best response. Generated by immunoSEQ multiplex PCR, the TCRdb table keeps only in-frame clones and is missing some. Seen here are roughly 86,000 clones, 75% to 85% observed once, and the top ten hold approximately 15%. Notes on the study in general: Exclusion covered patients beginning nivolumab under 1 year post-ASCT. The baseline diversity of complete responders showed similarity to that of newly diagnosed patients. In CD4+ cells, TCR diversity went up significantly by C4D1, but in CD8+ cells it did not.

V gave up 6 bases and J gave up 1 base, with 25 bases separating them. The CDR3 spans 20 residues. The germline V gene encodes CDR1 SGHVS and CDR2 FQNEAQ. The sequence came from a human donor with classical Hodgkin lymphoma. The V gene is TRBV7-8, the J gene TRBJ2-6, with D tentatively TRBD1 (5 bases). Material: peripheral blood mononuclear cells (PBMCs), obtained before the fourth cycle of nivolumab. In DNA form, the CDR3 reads TGTGCCAGCAGTCATCCCGCCACAGCTGAAAGGGGTTCTGGGGCCAACGTCCTGACTTTC. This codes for CASSHPATAERGSGANVLTF.